The 30 T cell receptor beta chains given below trace back to one sample, sequenced in a study of shared clonotypes between healthy human individuals. The table came from immunoSEQ multiplex PCR; TCRdb's copy has only in-frame clones and leaves some out. Of some 2.4 million clones listed, 80% to 95% were seen once; the top ten hold roughly 0.36%. Sequencing was carried out using naive CD4+ T cells from PBMCs. Subset of the sample: CD45RA+ positively selected. The receptors stem from a man between 18 and 29 years old in good health. Some clones in this sample may be carry-over from other donors' samples.

The chain joins TRBV7-3 to TRBJ2-3; the D gene is possibly TRBD1 (5 bases). V lost 0 bases to trimming and J lost 4 bases, with 8 bases between them. The CDR3 contains 14 residues. Per the germline V gene, CDR1 is SGHTA and CDR2 is FQGTGA. The CDR3 coding sequence is TGTGCCAGCAGCTTAACTAGACAGTCAGATACGCAGTATTTT. The encoded protein is CASSLTRQSDTQYF. The entire variable domain, with the rest obtained from reference TRBV7-3 and TRBJ2-3, is as follows: GAGVSQTPSNKVTEKGKYVELRCDPISGHTALYWYRQSLGQGPEFLIYFQGTGAADDSGLPNDRFFAVRPEGSVSTLKIQRTERGDSAVYLCASSLTRQSDTQYFGPGTRLTVL.

Notes on this clone: The same CDR3 arises from other DNA sequences in this sample as well. The rearrangement uses TRBV6-6 and TRBJ2-2; TRBD1 is a possible D gene (6 bases). V was cut by 4 bases and J by 5 bases, with 11 bases left in between. The length of the CDR3 is 14 residues. CDR1 MNHNY and CDR2 SVGAGI come from the germline V gene (reference sequence). The CDR3 is CASSLDRGTGELFF. CDR3 nucleotides: TGTGCCAGCAGTTTGGACAGAGGGACCGGGGAGCTGTTTTTT.

V usage is TRBV7-2 and J usage is TRBJ2-1; 12 bases map to TRBD2. The CDR3 extends over 19 amino acids. Trimming removed 5 bases from V and 1 base from J; junction bases left unmatched: 12. The germline V gene has CDR1 SGHTA and CDR2 FQGNSA. The CDR3 nucleotides are TGTGCCAGCAGCCTAGAGCGACTAGCGGGAGTATTGTCCTACAATGAGCAGTTCTTC. This encodes CASSLERLAGVLSYNEQFF.

This sequence joins TRBV10-2 and TRBJ2-3; D call uncertain. V dropped 1 base and J dropped 2 bases, with 16 bases sitting between them. There are 17 residues in the CDR3. Germline V CDR1 and CDR2: WSHSY, SAAADI. CDR3 residues: CASSEWPLVKFTDTQYF. The CDR3 DNA reads as TGCGCCAGCAGTGAGTGGCCCCTAGTAAAATTCACAGATACGCAGTATTTT.

The chain combines TRBV5-5 with TRBJ2-3, with TRBD2 matching over 11 bases. This CDR3 region has 18 residues. Per germline, CDR1 SGHKS and CDR2 YYEKEE (reference sequence). J was trimmed by 1 base and V by 2 bases; bases with no gene match: 9. The CDR3 DNA is TGTGCCAGCAGCTTTAACTCCGGGACTAGCGGAGGCACAGATACGCAGTATTTT. It codes for CASSFNSGTSGGTDTQYF.

This clone was seen a handful of times. The gene calls are TRBV14 and TRBJ1-2; no clear D. CDR1 is SGHDN and CDR2 is FVKESK in the germline V gene. V was shortened by 1 base and J by 7 bases, with 13 bases between the two germline ends. The CDR3 is 14 residues long. Written as DNA, the CDR3 is TGTGCCAGCAGCCAAGCCTCAGTTGTCGGTGGCTACACCTTC. It translates to CASSQASVVGGYTF.

This rearrangement joins TRBV5-8 to TRBJ2-7; TRBD2 is a possible D gene (7 bases). Trimming took off 6 bases at V and 0 bases at J, with 16 bases between the two ends. Looked up from germline, CDR1 is SGHTS and CDR2 is YDEGEE. CDR3 length equals 15 residues. CDR3 in amino acids: CASTAPGGPSYEQYF. DNA for the CDR3: TGTGCCAGCACCGCGCCCGGGGGGCCCTCCTACGAGCAGTACTTC.

This clone has only one observation. The rearrangement links TRBV7-9 to TRBJ2-7, with D perhaps TRBD1 or TRBD2 (7 bases each). Germline-derived CDR1 and CDR2 are SEHNR and FQNEAQ (reference sequence). V shed 5 bases and J shed 4 bases, with 24 bases lying between them. This CDR3 comprises 17 residues. The CDR3 loop reads CASSPSSSGRGLYEQYF. The CDR3 DNA reads TGTGCCAGCAGCCCATCCTCCTCGGGGAGGGGGCTTTACGAGCAGTACTTC.

The chain combines TRBV9 with TRBJ2-5; TRBD2 agrees at 9 bases. Looked up from germline, CDR1 is SGDLS and CDR2 is YYNGEE. This CDR3 contains 16 residues. V lost 0 bases and J lost 3; bases outside the gene matches: 6. The CDR3 sequence: CASSVGSSGNKETQYF. CDR3 nucleotide sequence: TGTGCCAGCAGCGTAGGCTCTAGCGGGAACAAAGAGACCCAGTACTTC.

The chain uses TRBV4-1 and TRBJ2-7; the match to TRBD2 covers 9 bases. CDR3 length equals 15 residues. Per the germline V gene, CDR1 is MGHRA and CDR2 is YSYEKL. Trimming took 3 bases from V and 5 from J; bases not matched to a gene: 8. CDR3 amino acids: CASSQIGGLANEQYF. The DNA of the CDR3 is TGCGCCAGCAGCCAGATAGGGGGACTAGCAAACGAGCAGTACTTC.

On this clone itself: Different DNA sequences within this sample yield the same CDR3. The chain carries TRBV28 and TRBJ2-7; D tentatively fits TRBD1 or TRBD2 (5 bases each). CDR1 MDHEN and CDR2 SYDVKM come from the germline V gene. This CDR3 contains 13 residues. V dropped 2 bases and J dropped 3 bases, with 8 bases sitting between them. For the CDR3, the DNA is TGTGCCAGCAGTTTAGCAGGGAGCTACGAGCAGTACTTC. Its protein product is CASSLAGSYEQYF.

In its sample, this clone was seen once. Other DNA sequences from this sample encode an identical CDR3 as well. The V and J genes are TRBV30 and TRBJ2-7, with D possibly being TRBD2 (5 bases). Trimming removed 1 base from V and 1 base from J, with 8 bases in between. The CDR3 extends over 13 amino acids. The germline V gene has CDR1 GTSNPN and CDR2 SVGIG (reference sequence). As DNA, the CDR3 is TGTGCCTGGAGTGACGCGGGTTCCTACGAGCAGTACTTC. Its protein is CAWSDAGSYEQYF.

For the CDR3, the DNA is TGTGCCAGTAGTCCCCGACAAGCTGGACTATACGAGCAGTACTTC. This translates into CASSPRQAGLYEQYF. J is TRBJ2-7 and V is TRBV19; D possibly corresponds to TRBD2 (6 bases). V was trimmed by 5 bases and J by 4 bases, leaving 18 bases between them. Per germline, CDR1 LNHDA and CDR2 SQIVND (reference sequence). The CDR3 loop spans 15 amino acids.

This clone was seen a handful of times. The chain has TRBV9 and TRBJ1-2, with D possibly TRBD1 on 5 matching bases. This CDR3 contains 14 residues. Trimming removed 2 bases from V and 7 bases from J, with 15 bases in between. Germline CDR1 reads SGDLS; CDR2 reads YYNGEE. In DNA form, the CDR3 reads TGTGCCAGCAGCGTGACAGAGCGACTTCGTGGCTACACCTTC. This codes for CASSVTERLRGYTF.

The gene calls are TRBV6-6 and TRBJ1-2; 9 bases are shared with TRBD1. This CDR3 region has 15 residues. The trim removed 6 bases at V and 4 bases at J, leaving 9 bases unmatched. In germline, CDR1 is MNHNY, CDR2 SVGAGI (reference sequence). The CDR3 sequence: CASRAGTGYFYGYTF. The CDR3 DNA sequence: TGTGCCAGCAGAGCCGGGACAGGGTATTTCTATGGCTACACCTTC.

This chain connects TRBV7-9 to TRBJ2-1; TRBD1 is a possible D gene (6 bases). The ends were cut back, 5 bases at V and 7 bases at J, with 21 bases in the middle. CDR1 SEHNR and CDR2 FQNEAQ come from the germline V gene (reference sequence). This CDR3 is built from 16 residues. The chain's CDR3 is CASSPLDRTNLNEQFF. CDR3 nucleotides: TGTGCCAGCAGCCCCCTAGACAGGACAAATCTAAATGAGCAGTTCTTC.

The chain carries TRBV7-2 and TRBJ1-1; D is unclear. Deletions cut 0 bases from V and 5 bases from J, with 7 bases between. This CDR3 is built from 13 residues. The V gene's germline CDR1 is SGHTA and CDR2 FQGNSA. CDR3 in DNA: TGTGCCAGCAGCTTAGCGCTTGGGACTGAAGCTTTCTTT. Its translation: CASSLALGTEAFF.

The chain is built from TRBV7-9 and TRBJ2-1; D might be TRBD2 (5 bases). CDR3 length: 16 amino acids. Germline lookup yields CDR1 SEHNR and CDR2 FQNEAQ (reference sequence). V lost 1 base, J lost 3 bases, and 13 bases lay in between. The CDR3 is CASSLVPPGIYNEQFF. The CDR3 region has the DNA TGTGCCAGCAGCTTAGTCCCCCCGGGGATCTACAATGAGCAGTTCTTC.

V gene TRBV23-1 combines with J gene TRBJ1-2; TRBD1 might be the D (6 bases). TRBV23-1 is an open reading frame, and its role is uncertain. Trimming removed 7 bases from V and 5 bases from J, with 26 bases in between. CDR3 length: 17 residues. CDR3 bases: TGCGCCAGCACTCAGGGGATACTGACAGGTTCTCTTTATGGCTACACCTTC. Translating gives CASTQGILTGSLYGYTF.

The J gene is TRBJ2-1, the V gene TRBV10-3, with 9 bases lining up with TRBD2. V dropped 3 bases and J dropped 4; count of bases not matched to a gene: 4. This CDR3 contains 15 residues. CDR1 ENHRY and CDR2 SYGVKD come from the germline V gene. Here the CDR3 reads CAISEVAGAYNEQFF. The CDR3 DNA reads TGTGCCATCAGTGAAGTAGCGGGAGCTTACAATGAGCAGTTCTTC.

J is TRBJ2-1 and V is TRBV5-4; 12 bases agree with TRBD2. V lost 1 base to trimming and J lost 6 bases; unmatched junction nucleotides: 5. Germline CDR1 and CDR2: SGHNT and YYREEE (reference sequence). The CDR3 consists of 16 residues. The CDR3 here is CASSLRASGRGNEQFF. Here the CDR3 DNA reads TGTGCCAGCAGCTTGAGGGCTAGCGGGAGGGGCAATGAGCAGTTCTTC.

V and J are TRBV7-3 and TRBJ2-1, with 10 bases identical to TRBD2. Per the germline V gene, CDR1 is SGHTA and CDR2 is FQGTGA. This CDR3 is 17 amino acids long. The junction had 9 bases not matched to a gene; V was cut back by 7 bases and J by 0 bases. The CDR3, as DNA: TGTGCCAGCAACGAGGGACTAGCGCTAAGCTCCTACAATGAGCAGTTCTTC. The encoded protein is CASNEGLALSSYNEQFF. Using reference TRBV7-3 and TRBJ2-1 for the parts outside the CDR3, the full variable domain is GAGVSQTPSNKVTEKGKYVELRCDPISGHTALYWYRQSLGQGPEFLIYFQGTGAADDSGLPNDRFFAVRPEGSVSTLKIQRTERGDSAVYLCASNEGLALSSYNEQFFGPGTRLTVL.

The chain is built from TRBV4-1 and TRBJ2-7; D ambiguous. The germline V gene encodes CDR1 MGHRA and CDR2 YSYEKL. V lost 0 bases and J 2 bases, leaving 23 bases between the germline ends. The CDR3 covers 19 residues. The CDR3 here is CASSQEPFRQPTVPYEQYF. The DNA for the CDR3 is TGCGCCAGCAGCCAAGAGCCGTTTCGGCAACCGACTGTCCCCTACGAGCAGTACTTC.

This chain joins TRBV6-5 and TRBJ2-6; D remains unclear. The CDR3 loop spans 15 amino acids. Germline values: CDR1 MNHEY, CDR2 SVGAGI. V dropped 0 bases and J dropped 2 bases, with 5 bases sitting between them. The CDR3 sequence is CASSYSQAGANVLTF. For the CDR3, the DNA is TGTGCCAGCAGTTACTCTCAGGCTGGGGCCAACGTCCTGACTTTC.

V gene TRBV18 combines with J gene TRBJ2-5, with TRBD2 matching 10 bases. The CDR3 runs to 15 residues. Germline CDR1 is KGHSH and CDR2 is LQKENI. Losses at the gene ends were 2 bases for V and 5 bases for J; bases not matched to a gene: 5. The CDR3 DNA sequence: TGTGCCAGCTCACCAGCTAGCGGGAGAAGGGAGACCCAGTACTTC. It translates to CASSPASGRRETQYF.

The chain couples TRBV28 to TRBJ2-7; weak D call: TRBD2 (5 bases). The CDR3 loop spans 13 amino acids. V lost 4 bases and J 7 bases, leaving 14 bases between the germline ends. In germline, CDR1 is MDHEN, CDR2 SYDVKM. This CDR3 is CASSSGPPGEQYF. The CDR3, as DNA: TGTGCCAGCAGTTCCGGCCCGCCGGGGGAGCAGTACTTC.

About this clone: Additional DNA sequences in this sample encode the identical CDR3. This chain joins TRBV5-1 and TRBJ1-5, with 9 bases fitting TRBD1. This CDR3 comprises 14 residues. With V trimmed by 4 bases and J by 6 bases, 5 bases remained unmatched. Germline CDR1 and CDR2: SGHRS and YFSETQ. DNA for the CDR3: TGCGCCAGCAGCCAAACAGGGGGCGGTCAGCCCCAGCATTTT. This sequence encodes CASSQTGGGQPQHF.

The chain is built from TRBV19 and TRBJ1-2; no definite D call. Deletions cut 3 bases from V and 4 bases from J, with 9 bases between. CDR3 size: 13 residues. In germline, CDR1 is LNHDA, CDR2 SQIVND (reference sequence). The CDR3 DNA reads TGTGCCAGTAGTATTGCGAGGAGCTATGGCTACACCTTC. Residues: CASSIARSYGYTF.

The chain employs TRBV19 and TRBJ2-3; 7 bases are a match to TRBD2. CDR1 is LNHDA and CDR2 is SQIVND in the germline V gene (reference sequence). The CDR3 is 16 residues long. The V gene end was trimmed by 3 bases and the J gene end by 2 bases; junction bases not matched to a gene: 8. The CDR3 DNA reads TGTGCCAGTAGTATGAGTGGCCTAGCGGTCACAGATACGCAGTATTTT. Residues: CASSMSGLAVTDTQYF.

The chain has TRBV5-4 and TRBJ2-3, with 12 bases aligning to TRBD2. After removal of 4 bases from V and 4 bases from J, the junction contained 7 bases not matched to a gene. Germline values: CDR1 SGHNT, CDR2 YYREEE (reference sequence). The CDR3 spans 16 residues. The CDR3 loop is CASSTASGRASDTQYF. The CDR3 region has the DNA TGTGCCAGCAGCACCGCTAGCGGGAGGGCGTCAGATACGCAGTATTTT.